The entry below gives a single T cell receptor (beta chain) sequence along with its context. This CDR3 is 15 amino acids long. The germline V gene has CDR1 LGHDT and CDR2 YNNKEL (reference sequence). The V end was cut by 0 bases, the J end by 5 bases, with 13 bases between. Sequencing was performed with immunoSEQ multiplex PCR; in TCRdb, only in-frame clones are kept and a portion is missing. This table holds just over 95,000 clones, roughly 89% found once. The data derive from a study of blood T cell repertoires in COVID-19. The sequence was obtained from a human donor in a cohort sampled during active COVID-19. Sample: peripheral blood. J is TRBJ1-2 and V is TRBV3-1 (or the pseudogene TRBV3-2); the D gene is possibly TRBD1 (5 bases). The CDR3 DNA reads TGTGCCAGCAGCCAAGATTGGCAGGGCCGGTATGGCTACACCTTC. It encodes CASSQDWQGRYGYTF.